Here is one T cell receptor (beta chain) with its context. This clonotype was seen at least ten times. What this receptor recognizes is not known. No much larger clone exists at a distance of one base, and base qualities are not known. In the germline V gene, CDR1 corresponds to SGHVS and CDR2 to FQNEAQ. The CDR3 holds 19 amino acids from the cysteine to the phenylalanine. Only CDR3 DNA is held: 57 bases, read in frame from base 1. V loses 5 bases of germline sequence and J loses 0 bases, and the interval between the two ends is 20 bases. The data were obtained in a study of T cell repertoires in cytomegalovirus infection (dated by TCRdb to 2018 to 2020). About the study as a whole: Donor HLA type was relevant to the analysis, because carriage of CMV infection together with the matching HLA type was indicated by public TCR beta signatures.

The paper as a whole reports these results and caveats: In both this cohort and an independent roughly 330-donor cohort, the cumulative frequency of public TCR beta family members distinguished carriers of CMV infection plus the relevant HLA type. In the ex vivo response, HLA-C-restricted CMV-specific TCR beta clonotypes were dominant, and in two of eight donors the single most frequent clonotype came from this HLA-C-restricted group.

Sequencing instrument: Illumina HiSeq 1500. The raw public data were reprocessed by TCRdb itself: fastp quality trimming at Q25, MiXCR clonotype calling, in-frame beta chains only. Under each unique CDR3 protein, matching rows form one entry showing the most common genes and DNA. This sample comprises 200,000 to 250,000 distinct CDR3 sequences, around an eighth of them detected only once. Together, the top ten hold 1.5% to 2% of the sample. This TCR came from a human donor in good health (CMV status not recorded). Some clones in this sample may be carry-over from other donors' samples. The rearranged segments are TRBV7-8 and TRBJ2-6; the D gene is perhaps TRBD1 or TRBD2, as each covers 5 bases. The sequencing sample was made of PBMCs. The DNA sequence is as follows: TGTGCCAGCAGCCAGTGGGGACGTGGAGAAAGCTCTGGGGCCAACGTCCTGACTTTC. This codes for CASSQWGRGESSGANVLTF.